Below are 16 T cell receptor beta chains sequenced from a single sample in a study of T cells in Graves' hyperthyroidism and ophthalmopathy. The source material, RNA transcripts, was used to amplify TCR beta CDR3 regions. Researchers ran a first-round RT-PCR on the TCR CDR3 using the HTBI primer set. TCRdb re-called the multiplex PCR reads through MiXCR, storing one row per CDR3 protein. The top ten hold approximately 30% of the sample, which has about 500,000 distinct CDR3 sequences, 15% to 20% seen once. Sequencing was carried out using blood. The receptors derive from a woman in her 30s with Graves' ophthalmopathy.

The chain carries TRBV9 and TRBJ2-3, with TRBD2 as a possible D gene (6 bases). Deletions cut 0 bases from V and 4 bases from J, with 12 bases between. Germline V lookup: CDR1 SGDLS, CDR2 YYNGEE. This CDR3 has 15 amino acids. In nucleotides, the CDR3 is TGTGCCAGCAGCGTAGCGGGAGAGTGGGCAGATACGCAGTATTTT. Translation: CASSVAGEWADTQYF.

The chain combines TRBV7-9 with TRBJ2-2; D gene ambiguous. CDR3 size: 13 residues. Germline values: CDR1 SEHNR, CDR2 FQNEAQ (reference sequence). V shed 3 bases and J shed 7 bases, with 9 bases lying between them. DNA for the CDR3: TGTGCCAGCAGCTTGTTAGTGGACGGGGAGCTGTTTTTT. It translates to CASSLLVDGELFF.

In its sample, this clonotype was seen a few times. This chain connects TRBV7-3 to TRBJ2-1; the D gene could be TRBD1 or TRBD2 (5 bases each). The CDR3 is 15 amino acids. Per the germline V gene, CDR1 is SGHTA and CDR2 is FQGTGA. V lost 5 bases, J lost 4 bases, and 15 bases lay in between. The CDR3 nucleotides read TGTGCCAGCAGCGGGGGTAGCCTGGGATACAATGAGCAGTTCTTC. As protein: CASSGGSLGYNEQFF.

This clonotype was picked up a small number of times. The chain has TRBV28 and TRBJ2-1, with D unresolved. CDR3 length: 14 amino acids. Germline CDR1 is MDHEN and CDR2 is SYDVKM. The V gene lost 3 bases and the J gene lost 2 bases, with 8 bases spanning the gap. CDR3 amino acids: CASSFLSPYNEQFF. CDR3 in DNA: TGTGCCAGCAGTTTCCTCAGCCCCTACAATGAGCAGTTCTTC. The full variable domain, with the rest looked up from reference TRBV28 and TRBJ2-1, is DVKVTQSSRYLVKRTGEKVFLECVQDMDHENMFWYRQDPGLGLRLIYFSYDVKMKEKGDIPEGYSVSREKKERFSLILESASTNQTSMYLCASSFLSPYNEQFFGPGTRLTVL.

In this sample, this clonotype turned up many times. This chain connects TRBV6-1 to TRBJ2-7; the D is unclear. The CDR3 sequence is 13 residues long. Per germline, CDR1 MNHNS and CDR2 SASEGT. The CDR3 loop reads CAISGSPPYEQYF. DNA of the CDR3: TGTGCAATTTCGGGCAGCCCCCCCTACGAGCAGTACTTC.

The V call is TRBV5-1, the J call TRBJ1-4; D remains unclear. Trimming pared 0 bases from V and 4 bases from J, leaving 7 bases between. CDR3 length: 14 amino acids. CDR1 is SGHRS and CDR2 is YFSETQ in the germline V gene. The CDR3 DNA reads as TGCGCCAGCAGCTTGGCGCGGGATAATGAAAAACTGTTTTTT. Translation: CASSLARDNEKLFF.

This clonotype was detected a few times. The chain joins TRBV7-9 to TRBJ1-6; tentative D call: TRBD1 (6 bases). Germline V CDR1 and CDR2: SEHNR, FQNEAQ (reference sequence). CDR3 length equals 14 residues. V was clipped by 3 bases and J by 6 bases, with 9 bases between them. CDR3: CASSFGGLNSPLHF. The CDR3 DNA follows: TGTGCCAGCAGCTTCGGGGGGCTTAATTCACCCCTCCACTTT.

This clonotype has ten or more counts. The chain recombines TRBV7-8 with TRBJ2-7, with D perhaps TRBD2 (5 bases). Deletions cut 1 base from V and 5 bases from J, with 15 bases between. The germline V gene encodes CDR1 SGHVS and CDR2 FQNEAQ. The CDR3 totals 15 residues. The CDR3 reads CASSLVLVGADEQYF. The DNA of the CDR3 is TGTGCCAGCAGCTTAGTGCTCGTGGGAGCGGACGAGCAGTACTTC.

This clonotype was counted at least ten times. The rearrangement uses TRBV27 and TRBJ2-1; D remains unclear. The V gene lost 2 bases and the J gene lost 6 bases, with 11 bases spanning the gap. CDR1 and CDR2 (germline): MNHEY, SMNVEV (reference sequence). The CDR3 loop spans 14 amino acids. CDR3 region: CASSLTSVGNEQFF. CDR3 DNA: TGTGCCAGCAGTTTAACCTCAGTTGGCAATGAGCAGTTCTTC.

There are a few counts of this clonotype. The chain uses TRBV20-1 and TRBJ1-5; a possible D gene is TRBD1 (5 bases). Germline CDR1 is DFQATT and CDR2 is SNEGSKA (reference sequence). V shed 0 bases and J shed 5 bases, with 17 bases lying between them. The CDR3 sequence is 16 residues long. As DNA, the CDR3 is TGCAGTGCTAGAGATCTGTCGGGACCTGATTATCAGCCCCAGCATTTT. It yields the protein CSARDLSGPDYQPQHF.

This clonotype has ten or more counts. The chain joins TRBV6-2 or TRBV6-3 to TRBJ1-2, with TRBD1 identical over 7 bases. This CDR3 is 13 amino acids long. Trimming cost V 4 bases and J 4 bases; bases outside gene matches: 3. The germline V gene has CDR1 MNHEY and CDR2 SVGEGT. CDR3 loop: CASSWTGAYGYTF. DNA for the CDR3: TGTGCCAGCAGTTGGACAGGCGCCTATGGCTACACCTTC.

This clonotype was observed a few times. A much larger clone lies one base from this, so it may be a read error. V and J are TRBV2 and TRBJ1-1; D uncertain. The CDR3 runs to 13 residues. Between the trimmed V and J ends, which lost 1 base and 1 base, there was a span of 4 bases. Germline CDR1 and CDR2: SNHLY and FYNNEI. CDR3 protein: CASSEGENTEAFF. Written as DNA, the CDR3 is TGTGCCAGCAGTGAAGGGGAGAACACTGAAGCTTTCTTT.

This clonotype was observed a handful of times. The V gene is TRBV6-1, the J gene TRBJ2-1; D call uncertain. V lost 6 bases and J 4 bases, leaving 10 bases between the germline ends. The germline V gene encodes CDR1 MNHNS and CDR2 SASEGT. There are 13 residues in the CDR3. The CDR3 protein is CASRGMGYNEQFF. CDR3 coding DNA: TGTGCCAGCAGGGGGATGGGGTACAATGAGCAGTTCTTC.

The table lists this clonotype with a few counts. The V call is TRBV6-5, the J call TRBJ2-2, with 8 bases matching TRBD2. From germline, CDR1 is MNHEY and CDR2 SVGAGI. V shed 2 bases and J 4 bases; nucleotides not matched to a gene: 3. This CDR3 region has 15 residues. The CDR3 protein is CASSYGTSGTGELFF. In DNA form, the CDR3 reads TGTGCCAGCAGTTACGGGACTAGTGGCACCGGGGAGCTGTTTTTT.

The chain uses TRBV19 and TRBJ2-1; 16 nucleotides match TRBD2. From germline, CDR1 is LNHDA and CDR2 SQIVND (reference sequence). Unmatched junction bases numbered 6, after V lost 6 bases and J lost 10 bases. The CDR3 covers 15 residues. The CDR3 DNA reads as TGTGCCAGTAGGGGACTAGCGGGAGGGCCATGGGAGCAGTTCTTC. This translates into CASRGLAGGPWEQFF.

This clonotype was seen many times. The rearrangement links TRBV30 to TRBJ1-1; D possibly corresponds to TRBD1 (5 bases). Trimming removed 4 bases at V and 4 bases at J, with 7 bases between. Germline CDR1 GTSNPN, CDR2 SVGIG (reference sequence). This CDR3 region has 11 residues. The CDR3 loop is CAWNGGTEAFF. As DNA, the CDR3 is TGTGCCTGGAACGGGGGCACTGAAGCTTTCTTT.